This TCR beta chain is drawn from a study of monozygotic twins with inflammatory bowel disease (dated by TCRdb to the late 2010s). About the investigation overall: A total of some 30 monozygotic twin pairs were included in the full study, comprising nine German pairs (four IBD-concordant, five IBD-discordant) and 19 IBD-discordant Danish pairs. The search for disease-associated traits relied mainly on comparing IBD patients with their genetically identical healthy co-twins within discordant pairs. Each individual had, on average, about 151 000 unique TCRalpha sequences and 181 000 unique TCRbeta sequences available for analysis. Beyond this particular receptor, the publication reports: TCRbeta repertoire diversity, by inverse Simpson index, was decreased in IBD patients compared with their healthy co-twins. Because patients received different immunosuppressive treatments, the repertoires may have picked up extra background noise and variability between individuals. The analysis was unable to tell different T cell subtypes apart. Fewer clonotypes were shared with other individuals by IBD patients than by healthy twins, most markedly in patients showing signs of disease activity. Repertoire similarity did not differ between concordant and discordant twins, which could be due to limited statistical power. The results gave no support for a single strong signal or clonotype linked to IBD.

Points on this clonotype: Its specific antigen is unknown.

The CDR3 measures 13 amino acids from cysteine to phenylalanine. No nucleotide data were recorded. The germline V gene sets CDR1 to MNHEY and CDR2 to SVGAGI. From each donor, a roughly 2.6 ml peripheral blood sample was collected into PAXgene tubes and stored at -80 degrees C. Without T cell sorting, total RNA was isolated from whole blood using the PAXgene blood miRNA kit on an automated QIAcube. Peripheral blood from monozygotic twin pairs concordant or discordant for inflammatory bowel disease was subjected to deep TCRalpha and TCRbeta repertoire profiling with unique molecular barcoding. Smoking habits were recorded for all twin pairs, with individuals classified as current, former or never smokers. The library was prepared using 5' RACE. The input for every TCR library was roughly 3,200 ng of total RNA. For each sample, cDNA synthesis with SMARTScribe reverse transcriptase was split into eight separate reactions. During cDNA synthesis, template switching was used to introduce unique molecular identifiers that contained a 6-nucleotide sample barcode. Amplification of TCRalpha and TCRbeta cDNA involved two nested PCRs of roughly 17 and 9 cycles, and each PCR was followed by bead purification. Before amplification, the cDNA was treated with uracil DNA-glycosylase and purified using the QIAquick PCR purification kit. The second PCR added Illumina TruSeq-compatible adapters along with sample-specific barcodes. Library quality and concentration were assessed using TapeStation and Qubit, and about 5 ng of each library was pooled. Sequencing of pooled libraries was carried out on an Illumina HiSeq2500 single-index Rapid Run using 2 x 100 bp reads and custom sequencing primers. As for how the authors treated the data: MiGEC version 1.2.6 was used for UMI-based consensus assembly to correct PCR and sequencing errors. MiXCR version 2.1.1 was used to carry out V(D)J alignment, clonotype assembly and CDR3 extraction. To normalise gene usage, clonotype sharing and MAIT/NKT TCR abundance, the analysis used the top 1000, 10 000 and 20 000 clonotypes per sample. Diversity was computed as the inverse Simpson index with the vegan R package after downsampling to 27 000 UMIs. Paired Mann-Whitney U tests on discordant twin pairs were used, with Benjamini-Hochberg multiple-testing correction. After the reads were reprocessed by TCRdb, one entry was made per CDR3 protein sequence, with no DNA. Here the V and J calls rest on TCRdb's processing, not on the authors' analysis. The sample table includes approximately 420,000 distinct CDR3 sequences. Approximately 2.3% of the sample is in the top ten clones.

In this chain, TRBV6-5 is recombined with TRBJ2-1. This sequence was found in a human donor with ulcerative colitis or Crohn's disease, or a healthy co-twin of an affected twin (not recorded which). The sample was blood. The CDR3 region has the sequence CASSSKRWNEQFF.